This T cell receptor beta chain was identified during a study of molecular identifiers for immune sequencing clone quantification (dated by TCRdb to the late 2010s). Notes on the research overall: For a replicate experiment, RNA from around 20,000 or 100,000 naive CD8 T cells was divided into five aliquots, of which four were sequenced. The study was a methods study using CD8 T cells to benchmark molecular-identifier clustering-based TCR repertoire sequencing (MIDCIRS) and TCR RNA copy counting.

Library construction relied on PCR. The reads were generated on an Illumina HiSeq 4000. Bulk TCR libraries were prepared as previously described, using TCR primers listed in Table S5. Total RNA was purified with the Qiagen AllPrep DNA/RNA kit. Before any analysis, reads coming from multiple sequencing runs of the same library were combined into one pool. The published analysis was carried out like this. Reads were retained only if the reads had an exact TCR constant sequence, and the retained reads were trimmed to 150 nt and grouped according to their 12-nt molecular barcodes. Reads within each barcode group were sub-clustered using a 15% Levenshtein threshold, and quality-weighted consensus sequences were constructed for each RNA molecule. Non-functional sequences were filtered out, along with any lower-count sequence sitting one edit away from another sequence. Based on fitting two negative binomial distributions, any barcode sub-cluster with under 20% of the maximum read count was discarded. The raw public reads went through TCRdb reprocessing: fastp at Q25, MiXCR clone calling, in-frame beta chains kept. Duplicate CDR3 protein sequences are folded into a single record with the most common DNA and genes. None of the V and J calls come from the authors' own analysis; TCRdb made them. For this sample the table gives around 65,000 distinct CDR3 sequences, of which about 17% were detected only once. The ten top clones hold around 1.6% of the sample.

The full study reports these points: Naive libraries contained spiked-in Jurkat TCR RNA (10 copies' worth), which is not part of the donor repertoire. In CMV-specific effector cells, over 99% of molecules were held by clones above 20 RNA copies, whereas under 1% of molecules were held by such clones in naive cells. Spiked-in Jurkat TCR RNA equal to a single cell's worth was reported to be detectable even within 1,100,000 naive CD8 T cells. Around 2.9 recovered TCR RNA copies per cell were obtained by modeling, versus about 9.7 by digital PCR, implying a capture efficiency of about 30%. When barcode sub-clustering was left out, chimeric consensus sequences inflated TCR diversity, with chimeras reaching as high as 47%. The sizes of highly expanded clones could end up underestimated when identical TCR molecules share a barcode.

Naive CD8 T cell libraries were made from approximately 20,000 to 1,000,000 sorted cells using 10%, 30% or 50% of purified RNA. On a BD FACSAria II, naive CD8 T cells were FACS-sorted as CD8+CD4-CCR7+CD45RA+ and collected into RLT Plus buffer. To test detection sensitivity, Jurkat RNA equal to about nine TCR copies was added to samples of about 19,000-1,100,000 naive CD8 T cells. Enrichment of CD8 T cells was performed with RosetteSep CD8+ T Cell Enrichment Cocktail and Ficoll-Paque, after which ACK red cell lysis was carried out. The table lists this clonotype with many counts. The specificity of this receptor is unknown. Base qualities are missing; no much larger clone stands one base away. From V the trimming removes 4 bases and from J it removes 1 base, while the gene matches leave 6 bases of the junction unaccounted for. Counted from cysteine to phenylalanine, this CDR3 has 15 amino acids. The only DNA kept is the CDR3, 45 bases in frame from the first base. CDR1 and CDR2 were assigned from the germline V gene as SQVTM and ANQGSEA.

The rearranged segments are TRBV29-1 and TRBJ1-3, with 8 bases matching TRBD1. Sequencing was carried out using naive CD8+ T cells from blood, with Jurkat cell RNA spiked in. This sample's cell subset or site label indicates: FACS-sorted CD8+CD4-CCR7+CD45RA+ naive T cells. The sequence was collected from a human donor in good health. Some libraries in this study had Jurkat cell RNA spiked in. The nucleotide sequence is TGCAGCGTTGTGCCACAGGGGGTATCTGGAAACACCATATATTTT. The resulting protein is CSVVPQGVSGNTIYF.